A single sample is the source of the 5 T cell receptor beta chains below, sequenced in a study of T cells in Graves' hyperthyroidism and ophthalmopathy. Amplification of TCR beta CDR3 regions used RNA as the template. A first-round RT-PCR of the TCR CDR3 used the HTBI primer set. TCRdb independently ran MiXCR on the multiplex PCR reads; one entry per CDR3 protein. This sample has approximately 690,000 distinct CDR3 sequences; about 15% occur once, and the top ten carry 9.5% to 15%. Material: blood. All receptors come from a woman aged 45-59 years with Graves' ophthalmopathy.

At least ten counts were recorded for this clonotype. The chain employs TRBV28 and TRBJ1-5; TRBD1 matches 8 bases. V shed 5 bases and J 2 bases; nucleotides not matched to a gene: 11. Germline CDR1 reads MDHEN; CDR2 reads SYDVKM. The CDR3 is made up of 17 amino acids. The CDR3 bases are TGTGCCAGCAGTCCATACAGGGGGGCAGTAGGCAATCAGCCCCAGCATTTT. Encoded protein: CASSPYRGAVGNQPQHF.

The chain joins TRBV5-1 to TRBJ2-3; 11 bases are a match to TRBD2. The CDR3 consists of 16 residues. V gave up 4 bases and J gave up 0 bases; unmatched junction bases: 4. Germline assignment: CDR1 SGHRS and CDR2 YFSETQ. CDR3 loop: CASSMGLAESTDTQYF. The CDR3 DNA sequence: TGCGCCAGCAGCATGGGACTAGCGGAGAGCACAGATACGCAGTATTTT.

This clonotype was detected many times. This chain uses TRBV28 with TRBJ2-3, with 9 bases identical to TRBD2. CDR3 size: 15 residues. The J segment lost 3 bases and the V segment lost 7 bases, leaving 8 bases of the junction unmatched. Germline V gene lookup returns CDR1 MDHEN and CDR2 SYDVKM. The CDR3 DNA reads TGTGCCAGCAAAAAGCCGGCGGGAGGGACAGATACGCAGTATTTT. It specifies CASKKPAGGTDTQYF. Together with reference TRBV28 and TRBJ2-3, the CDR3 gives the full variable domain: DVKVTQSSRYLVKRTGEKVFLECVQDMDHENMFWYRQDPGLGLRLIYFSYDVKMKEKGDIPEGYSVSREKKERFSLILESASTNQTSMYLCASKKPAGGTDTQYFGPGTRLTVL.

This clonotype was seen repeatedly, ten times or more. The rearrangement links TRBV10-3 to TRBJ2-7; 9 bases fit TRBD1. Germline trimming cut 6 bases from V and 3 bases from J; bases unmatched to any gene: 6. The germline CDR1 and CDR2 sequences are ENHRY and SYGVKD. CDR3 size: 14 residues. CDR3 DNA sequence: TGTGCCATCAGAGCCGGGACAGGGAGCTACGAGCAGTACTTC. Its translation: CAIRAGTGSYEQYF.

At least ten counts were recorded for this clonotype. The V call is TRBV5-1, the J call TRBJ2-1; possible D gene TRBD2, 6 bases. V lost 1 base to trimming and J lost 7 bases, with 15 bases between them. CDR3 length: 15 amino acids. Germline assignment: CDR1 SGHRS and CDR2 YFSETQ. The CDR3 region is CASSLRVQGGNEQFF. The CDR3, as DNA: TGCGCCAGCAGCTTGAGGGTGCAGGGAGGAAATGAGCAGTTCTTC.